This TCR beta chain was recorded in a study of T cells in localized non-small cell lung cancer. Study results and limitations: Detection in adjacent lung was observed for a median 57 of the top 100 tumor clones.

Measured with immunoSEQ multiplex PCR; TCRdb has only the in-frame clones, and not every one. The sample carries 25,000 to 35,000 clones, roughly 87% recorded once. This clone was picked up one time. Antigen unknown. V lost 6 bases and J lost 7, with 18 bases in between. The CDR3 spans 14 residues. Germline CDR1 and CDR2: MNHGY and SVAAGI. The chain has TRBV6-9 and TRBJ1-1; D is undetermined. The sequence came from a woman aged 40-70 years with stage I lung adenocarcinoma. Sequenced material: peripheral blood, taken before any cancer treatment. The CDR3 protein is CASSPTPIGYEAFF. Written as DNA, the CDR3 is TGTGCCAGCAGCCCTACGCCCATTGGGTATGAAGCTTTCTTT.